What follows are 29 T cell receptor beta chains derived from one specimen sequenced in a study of blood T cell repertoires in COVID-19. Sequencing was performed with immunoSEQ multiplex PCR; in TCRdb, only in-frame clones are kept and a portion is missing. This table holds approximately 280,000 clones, approximately 85% found once. The specimen sequenced was peripheral blood. Receptors originate from a woman aged 70-85 years with acute or convalescent COVID-19.

V usage is TRBV18 and J usage is TRBJ2-4, with D maybe TRBD2 (5 bases). The germline V gene has CDR1 KGHSH and CDR2 LQKENI. This CDR3 is 15 amino acids long. Trimming took 2 bases from V and 0 from J, leaving 8 bases between them. The chain's CDR3 is CASSPEGRAKNIQYF. The CDR3 DNA follows: TGTGCCAGCTCACCAGAGGGCCGAGCCAAAAACATTCAGTACTTC.

This chain links TRBV11-2 with TRBJ2-7, with 10 bases fitting TRBD2. V lost 0 bases to trimming and J lost 2 bases; unmatched junction nucleotides: 7. Germline V gene lookup returns CDR1 SGHAT and CDR2 FQNNGV. The length of the CDR3 is 17 residues. The CDR3 reads CASSLDSLAGVTYEQYF. Here the CDR3 DNA reads TGTGCCAGCAGCTTAGACTCGCTAGCGGGGGTTACCTACGAGCAGTACTTC.

The chain joins TRBV5-6 to TRBJ1-2; a weak D match, TRBD1 (6 bases). Germline V gene data show CDR1 as SGHDT and CDR2 as YYEEEE. The V end was cut by 4 bases, the J end by 8 bases, with 9 bases between. The CDR3 consists of 11 residues. This CDR3 reads CASSRQAGYTF. CDR3 DNA sequence: TGTGCCAGCAGCCGACAGGCCGGCTACACCTTC.

This chain joins TRBV3-1 (or the pseudogene TRBV3-2) and TRBJ2-2; TRBD2 might be the D (6 bases). The CDR3 totals 15 residues. Trimming cost V 7 bases and J 6 bases, with 18 bases left between them. The germline CDR1 and CDR2 sequences are LGHDT and YNNKEL (reference sequence). In nucleotides, the CDR3 is TGTGCCAGCACCTTCTCGCGGGGAGAGGCCGGGGAGCTGTTTTTT. Translated: CASTFSRGEAGELFF.

The rearrangement links TRBV7-3 to TRBJ2-5; D perhaps matches TRBD2 (6 bases). CDR1 is SGHTA and CDR2 is FQGTGA in the germline V gene. CDR3 size: 16 residues. The V and J ends lost 4 bases and 4 bases respectively, with 19 bases between them. CDR3 coding DNA: TGTGCCAGCAGCTCAGGGACTGGCGGGTCCTTAGAGACCCAGTACTTC. Translating gives CASSSGTGGSLETQYF. Together with reference TRBV7-3 and TRBJ2-5, the CDR3 gives the full variable domain: GAGVSQTPSNKVTEKGKYVELRCDPISGHTALYWYRQSLGQGPEFLIYFQGTGAADDSGLPNDRFFAVRPEGSVSTLKIQRTERGDSAVYLCASSSGTGGSLETQYFGPGTRLLVL.

This chain uses TRBV4-1 with TRBJ1-2; 7 bases line up with TRBD1. The V and J ends lost 4 bases and 4 bases, in that order; junction bases with no gene match: 15. CDR3 length: 17 residues. Germline values: CDR1 MGHRA, CDR2 YSYEKL. The CDR3 DNA sequence: TGCGCCAGCAGCCTCACGGACAGGAGGCGCCCATCCTATGGCTACACCTTC. It codes for CASSLTDRRRPSYGYTF.

V is TRBV4-1 and J is TRBJ2-2; 11 positions agree with TRBD2. With 3 bases clipped from V and 5 bases from J, the junction kept 14 bases outside the gene matches. CDR1 is MGHRA and CDR2 is YSYEKL in the germline V gene. The CDR3 consists of 19 residues. The CDR3 here is CASSQLPTLAGGGTGELFF. The CDR3 nucleotides are TGCGCCAGCAGCCAGCTTCCTACCCTAGCGGGGGGAGGGACCGGGGAGCTGTTTTTT.

This chain uses TRBV2 with TRBJ2-3; tentatively, D is TRBD2 (5 bases). V lost 4 bases and J 4 bases, leaving 9 bases between the germline ends. Germline V gene sequence: CDR1 SNHLY, CDR2 FYNNEI. CDR3 size: 13 residues. CDR3 amino acids: CASSGGAPDTQYF. CDR3 DNA: TGTGCCAGCAGTGGGGGAGCCCCAGATACGCAGTATTTT.

V usage is TRBV13 and J usage is TRBJ1-1; D possibly corresponds to TRBD1 (5 bases). This CDR3 comprises 16 residues. V lost 5 bases and J lost 1, with 17 bases in between. Germline V lookup: CDR1 PRHDT, CDR2 FYEKMQ (reference sequence). The CDR3 sequence is CASSPRQGGRNTEAFF. In DNA, the CDR3 is TGTGCCAGCAGCCCGCGGCAGGGTGGGCGGAACACTGAAGCTTTCTTT.

The chain is built from TRBV28 and TRBJ1-1, with 7 positions matching TRBD1. CDR3 length: 12 residues. Losses at the gene ends were 2 bases for V and 11 bases for J; bases not matched to a gene: 5. The germline V gene has CDR1 MDHEN and CDR2 SYDVKM. For the CDR3, the DNA is TGTGCCAGCAGTTTAAAGGGGGCACGGGCTTTCTTT. Translation gives CASSLKGARAFF.

This rearrangement joins TRBV9 to TRBJ2-3; D is possibly TRBD2 (5 bases). Between the trimmed V and J ends, which lost 4 bases and 10 bases, there was a span of 16 bases. The germline V gene encodes CDR1 SGDLS and CDR2 YYNGEE. The CDR3 runs to 13 residues. CDR3: CASSTRERMAQYF. The CDR3 DNA is TGTGCCAGCAGCACCCGCGAGCGGATGGCGCAGTATTTT.

This clone was seen more than once but under ten times. J is TRBJ1-2 and V is TRBV21-1; the table's D call TRBD1 went unverified against the DNA. TRBV21-1 is given as a pseudogene. This CDR3 region has 18 residues. The CDR3 DNA reads as TGTGCCAGCAGCAAAGTGGGGACAGGGGGCCTTTCTAACTATGGCTACACCTTC. Translating it yields CASSKVGTGGLSNYGYTF.

The chain links TRBV25-1 to TRBJ1-2; D call uncertain. CDR1 MGHDK and CDR2 SYGVNS come from the germline V gene. The CDR3 consists of 13 residues. Trimming removed 7 bases from V and 1 base from J, with 10 bases in between. The CDR3 is CASTPQDNYGYTF. For the CDR3, the DNA is TGTGCCAGCACCCCCCAGGATAACTATGGCTACACCTTC.

The chain links TRBV20-1 to TRBJ1-1, with D unresolved. In germline, CDR1 is DFQATT, CDR2 SNEGSKA (reference sequence). Trimming stripped 3 bases from V and 6 bases from J, with 8 bases between. The CDR3 covers 11 residues. The CDR3 DNA reads TGCAGTGCTAGGGAGTTAGCTGAAGCTTTCTTT. Amino acids: CSARELAEAFF.

This chain uses TRBV5-6 with TRBJ1-5; D remains unclear. The CDR3 has 15 residues. Trimming stripped 3 bases from V and 9 bases from J, with 19 bases between. The germline V gene encodes CDR1 SGHDT and CDR2 YYEEEE. CDR3 in amino acids: CASSSDPSADPPQHF. Here the CDR3 DNA reads TGTGCCAGCAGCTCTGACCCTTCCGCGGATCCGCCCCAGCATTTT.

This chain joins TRBV5-1 and TRBJ2-7; D unclear. Trimming pared 0 bases from V and 6 bases from J, leaving 10 bases between. This CDR3 region has 13 residues. Germline V gene data show CDR1 as SGHRS and CDR2 as YFSETQ. CDR3 protein: CASSLAYPGEQYF. The CDR3 DNA reads as TGCGCCAGCAGCTTGGCCTATCCCGGCGAGCAGTACTTC.

This chain connects TRBV2 to TRBJ1-1; D is possibly TRBD1 (5 bases). Per the germline V gene, CDR1 is SNHLY and CDR2 is FYNNEI. V lost 10 bases and J lost 4, with 19 bases in between. This CDR3 spans 14 amino acids. CDR3 in DNA: TGTGCCACCCTACCCACCCCGGGGGGCACTGAAGCTTTCTTT. This codes for CATLPTPGGTEAFF.

This chain links TRBV7-9 with TRBJ2-5; TRBD1 matches at 11 bases. V was pared by 7 bases and J by 5 bases, with 15 bases of the junction left unmatched. The CDR3 consists of 17 residues. Germline CDR1 reads SEHNR; CDR2 reads FQNEAQ (reference sequence). The CDR3 sequence is CASTSSEGQGVSETQYF. Written as DNA, the CDR3 is TGTGCCAGCACTTCTAGCGAGGGACAGGGGGTATCGGAGACCCAGTACTTC.

This clone occurred a few times. The chain has TRBV2 and TRBJ1-6; D gene uncertain. Germline V gives CDR1 SNHLY, CDR2 FYNNEI. There are 13 residues in the CDR3. V was trimmed by 7 bases and J by 9 bases, leaving 13 bases between them. The CDR3 region is CASNNGLISPLHF. The CDR3 region has the DNA TGTGCCAGCAATAATGGCTTGATTTCACCCCTCCACTTT.

The rearrangement joins TRBV6-5 to TRBJ2-7, with 7 bases aligning to TRBD1. Germline V lookup: CDR1 MNHEY, CDR2 SVGAGI. The CDR3 runs to 12 residues. Germline trimming cut 9 bases from V and 2 bases from J; bases unmatched to any gene: 4. The CDR3 DNA reads TGTGCCAGTAACAGGGGACCCTACGAGCAGTACTTC. Its protein is CASNRGPYEQYF.

The chain carries TRBV5-1 and TRBJ2-5; 7 positions match TRBD2. The J segment lost 2 bases and the V segment lost 1 base, leaving 2 bases of the junction unmatched. This CDR3 contains 14 residues. Germline CDR1 SGHRS, CDR2 YFSETQ. The CDR3 DNA follows: TGCGCCAGCAGCTTGAGGCGGGGGCAAGAGACCCAGTACTTC. It specifies CASSLRRGQETQYF.

The V gene is TRBV9, the J gene TRBJ1-3; D uncertain. V gave up 8 bases and J gave up 2 bases, with 14 bases separating them. CDR3 length: 14 residues. The germline CDR1 and CDR2 sequences are SGDLS and YYNGEE. The CDR3 reads CASSERAAGNTIYF. For the CDR3, the DNA is TGTGCCAGTTCCGAGCGGGCCGCTGGAAACACCATATATTTT.

CDR3 nucleotide sequence: TGTGCCAGCAGCGGAGGGCCGGGGAGCTCCTATAATTCACCCCTCCACTTT. Its translation: CASSGGPGSSYNSPLHF. The V and J genes are TRBV5-6 and TRBJ1-6; D is unclear. Germline V gives CDR1 SGHDT, CDR2 YYEEEE. V was shortened by 4 bases and J by 0 bases, with 14 bases between the two germline ends. The CDR3 is 17 amino acids.

The gene calls are TRBV19 and TRBJ2-2; 8 nucleotides line up with TRBD2. CDR1 LNHDA and CDR2 SQIVND come from the germline V gene (reference sequence). The length of the CDR3 is 19 residues. Trimming removed 7 bases from V and 6 bases from J; junction bases left unmatched: 22. CDR3 sequence: CASTDSRGSRGGRAGELFF. The CDR3 bases are TGTGCCAGTACCGACTCCCGGGGTAGTCGGGGGGGGCGTGCCGGGGAGCTGTTTTTT.

This sequence joins TRBV10-3 and TRBJ1-1; D perhaps matches TRBD1 (5 bases). The ends were cut back, 4 bases at V and 7 bases at J, with 16 bases in the middle. Germline V lookup: CDR1 ENHRY, CDR2 SYGVKD. This CDR3 has 14 amino acids. DNA of the CDR3: TGTGCCATCAGTGCCCACCAGGGAGGTAGTGAAGCTTTCTTT. It encodes CAISAHQGGSEAFF.

This clone came up once. This chain joins TRBV7-2 and TRBJ2-2; perhaps TRBD2 as D (5 bases). Germline V gives CDR1 SGHTA, CDR2 FQGNSA. Trimming pared 2 bases from V and 4 bases from J, leaving 20 bases between. The CDR3 totals 18 residues. CDR3: CASSLSGLTGVITGELFF. The CDR3 DNA sequence: TGTGCCAGCAGCTTAAGCGGATTAACCGGTGTCATCACCGGGGAGCTGTTTTTT. The complete variable domain, with remaining parts taken from reference TRBV7-2 and TRBJ2-2, reads GAGVSQSPSNKVTEKGKDVELRCDPISGHTALYWYRQSLGQGLEFLIYFQGNSAPDKSGLPSDRFSAERTGGSVSTLTIQRTQQEDSAVYLCASSLSGLTGVITGELFFGEGSRLTVL.

The rearrangement joins TRBV4-2 to TRBJ1-6, with 8 bases aligning to TRBD1. Germline V CDR1 and CDR2: LGHNA, YNFKEQ. This CDR3 has 16 residues. The J segment lost 6 bases and the V segment lost 4 bases, leaving 8 bases of the junction unmatched. The DNA for the CDR3 is TGTGCCAGCAGCCCCAACGAAGACAGGGGTAATTCACCCCTCCACTTT. Protein: CASSPNEDRGNSPLHF.

V gene TRBV18 combines with J gene TRBJ2-1; D unclear. Germline CDR1 KGHSH, CDR2 LQKENI. V gave up 8 bases and J gave up 8 bases, with 16 bases separating them. The CDR3 is 13 residues long. CDR3 bases: TGTGCCAGCCATTCTAGATTATCGGATGAGCAGTTCTTC. Amino acids: CASHSRLSDEQFF.

This rearrangement joins TRBV5-1 to TRBJ2-7; D might be TRBD1 (5 bases). The germline CDR1 and CDR2 sequences are SGHRS and YFSETQ. The germline V and J ends were trimmed by 4 bases and 5 bases, with 10 bases remaining between them. This CDR3 comprises 12 residues. The CDR3 loop is CASSPVGHEQYF. The CDR3 DNA sequence: TGCGCCAGCAGCCCGGTGGGGCACGAGCAGTACTTC.